The rows below give T cell receptor beta chains drawn from one sample of a study of blood T cell repertoires in COVID-19. Method: immunoSEQ multiplex PCR; TCRdb's copy keeps in-frame clones and lacks some. The repertoire includes approximately 210,000 clones, less than 85% of them detected once, and under 3% sits in the top ten. What was sequenced was peripheral blood. These receptors originate from a woman in her seventies with active or convalescent COVID-19. Both conserved end residues are part of each CDR3. A D gene is named only where the DNA matches it firmly. Size values are once, few and many counts, or a class for expanded clones, and some rows have none.

TRBJ2-1 few NA TRBV4-3 CASSQVRSAGSYVEQFF TGCGCCAGCAGCCAAGTAAGGTCCGCGGGCTCGTATGTTGAGCAGTTCTTC
TRBJ2-1 NA TRBD1 TRBV2 CASRSGQGLNEQFF TGTGCCAGCAGATCGGGACAGGGGTTAAATGAGCAGTTCTTC
TRBJ2-1 NA TRBD2 TRBV20-1 CSASLGLAGYNEQFF TGCAGTGCTAGTTTGGGACTAGCGGGTTACAATGAGCAGTTCTTC
TRBJ2-2 NA TRBD2 TRBV5-4 CASSLLAGSNTGELFF TGTGCCAGCAGCTTGTTAGCGGGGTCCAACACCGGGGAGCTGTTTTTT
TRBJ2-2 NA NA TRBV12-3/TRBV12-4 CASSSVGGGELFF TGTGCCAGCAGTTCAGTCGGGGGCGGGGAGCTGTTTTTT
TRBJ1-1 once NA TRBV12-3/TRBV12-4 CASSSPFSAEAFF TGTGCCAGCAGTTCTCCCTTTTCGGCTGAAGCTTTCTTT
TRBJ1-1 NA NA TRBV10-2 CASSPGLNTEAFF TGCGCCAGCAGTCCAGGGTTGAACACTGAAGCTTTCTTT
TRBJ1-4 NA NA TRBV7-7 CASSPGSGNEKLFF TGTGCCAGCAGCCCCGGCTCGGGGAATGAAAAACTGTTTTTT
TRBJ2-7 NA TRBD1 TRBV6-4 CASRQGQGAGEQYF TGTGCCAGCAGACAGGGACAGGGGGCGGGTGAGCAGTACTTC
TRBJ2-2 few TRBD1 TRBV7-9 CASSSYSGGNGELFF TGTGCCAGCAGCTCCTACTCAGGGGGCAACGGGGAGCTGTTTTTT
TRBJ2-7 NA TRBD2 TRBV6-1 CASSETSPGLAGYEQYF TGTGCCAGCAGTGAGACCTCCCCGGGACTAGCGGGATACGAGCAGTACTTC
TRBJ1-5 NA TRBD1 TRBV19 CASSSSGTGIQQVQPQHF TGTGCCAGTAGTTCTTCCGGGACAGGGATACAACAAGTTCAGCCCCAGCATTTT
TRBJ1-2 NA NA TRBV5-4 CASSGIGQRLGYTF TGTGCCAGCAGCGGAATCGGACAACGGTTAGGCTACACCTTC
TRBJ2-3 NA NA TRBV30 CAWIPSRGTDTQYF TGTGCCTGGATACCCTCGAGGGGCACAGATACGCAGTATTTT
TRBJ2-7 NA TRBD2 TRBV5-1 CASSLVGGGDEQYF TGCGCCAGCAGCTTGGTCGGGGGAGGGGACGAGCAGTACTTC
TRBJ2-1 few NA TRBV5-1 CASSLPSINEQFF TGCGCCAGCAGCTTGCCGAGCATCAATGAGCAGTTCTTC
TRBJ2-3 NA TRBD2 TRBV13 CASSLGLAGRSDTQYF TGTGCCAGCAGCTTAGGCCTAGCGGGAAGGTCAGATACGCAGTATTTT
TRBJ2-5 once TRBD2 TRBV7-2 CASSLRLAGGQETQYF TGTGCCAGCAGCTTAAGACTAGCGGGGGGCCAAGAGACCCAGTACTTC
TRBJ1-2 NA TRBD1 TRBV3-1/TRBV3-2 CASSQWADREGGYTF TGTGCCAGCAGCCAATGGGCGGACAGGGAGGGCGGCTACACCTTC
TRBJ2-5 NA NA TRBV7-8 CASSYSGRETQYF TGTGCCAGCAGCTACTCAGGGAGGGAGACCCAGTACTTC
TRBJ1-4 NA NA TRBV28 CASTGGVDEKLFF TGTGCCAGCACTGGGGGCGTGGATGAAAAACTGTTTTTT
TRBJ2-7 few NA TRBV30 CAWIQGYEQYF TGTGCCTGGATTCAGGGATACGAGCAGTACTTC
TRBJ2-3 NA NA TRBV5-1 CASTENTGVTDTQYF TGCGCCAGCACGGAGAACACAGGTGTGACAGATACGCAGTATTTT
TRBJ2-1 NA TRBD2 TRBV5-1 CASSLRGGPINEQFF TGCGCCAGCAGCTTGCGGGGGGGCCCCATCAATGAGCAGTTCTTC
TRBJ1-1 NA TRBD1 TRBV9 CASSPGTGGTEAFF TGTGCCAGCAGCCCGGGGACAGGGGGCACTGAAGCTTTCTTT
TRBJ2-1 NA NA TRBV4-3 CASSQGTGNGYNEQFF TGCGCCAGCAGCCAAGGAACAGGAAATGGCTACAATGAGCAGTTCTTC
TRBJ2-7 NA NA TRBV2 CASTHGQPSSYEQYF TGTGCCAGCACCCATGGACAGCCTTCTTCCTACGAGCAGTACTTC
TRBJ1-6 once TRBD1 TRBV9 CASSSRDSYSPLHF TGTGCCAGCAGCTCCAGGGACAGTTATTCACCCCTCCACTTT
TRBJ1-5 NA NA TRBV2 CASTTGNSNQPQHF TGTGCCAGCACCACAGGGAATAGCAATCAGCCCCAGCATTTT
TRBJ2-2 NA TRBD2 TRBV19 CASSRRGLAGGLLFF TGTGCCAGTAGTCGACGCGGACTAGCGGGAGGGCTGCTGTTTTTT
TRBJ2-7 NA NA TRBV6-5 CASSYKDSTYEQYF TGTGCCAGCAGTTATAAGGACAGTACCTACGAGCAGTACTTC
TRBJ2-2 NA TRBD2 TRBV19 CASSIRGLASPTGELFF TGTGCCAGTAGTATTAGGGGACTAGCATCCCCCACCGGGGAGCTGTTTTTT
TRBJ1-2 NA NA TRBV3-1/TRBV3-2 CATGGGRVGEPNYGYTF TGTGCCACCGGTGGGGGCAGGGTGGGAGAGCCTAACTATGGCTACACCTTC
TRBJ2-2 NA NA TRBV18 CASSPMGRSTGELFF TGTGCCAGCTCACCCATGGGGAGGAGCACCGGGGAGCTGTTTTTT
TRBJ1-1 NA TRBD1 TRBV9 CASSKGGDRTGVGVTEAFF TGTGCCAGCAGCAAGGGAGGGGATAGGACAGGGGTAGGAGTCACTGAAGCTTTCTTT
TRBJ2-5 few NA TRBV10-2 CASSESTGRETQYF TGCGCCAGCAGTGAGTCGACAGGTAGAGAGACCCAGTACTTC
TRBJ2-1 NA TRBD2 TRBV7-6 CASSRTSGPYNEQFF TGTGCCAGCAGCAGGACTAGCGGGCCTTACAATGAGCAGTTCTTC
TRBJ2-2 NA TRBD2 TRBV4-1 CASSQVGGAGSAGELFF TGCGCCAGCAGCCAAGTGGGGGGAGCGGGAAGTGCCGGGGAGCTGTTTTTT
TRBJ2-5 once NA TRBV30 CAWSGQRYQYF TGTGCCTGGAGTGGACAGCGCTACCAGTACTTC
TRBJ1-1 NA NA TRBV9 CASSVNGLRNTEAFF TGTGCCAGCAGCGTCAACGGGTTAAGGAACACTGAAGCTTTCTTT
TRBJ2-3 NA TRBD2 TRBV28 CASSFLSGSGTDTQYF TGTGCCAGCAGTTTCCTTAGCGGGAGTGGCACAGATACGCAGTATTTT
TRBJ1-4 NA TRBD1 TRBV7-9 CASSLDRGTNEKLFF TGTGCCAGCAGCTTAGACAGGGGAACTAATGAAAAACTGTTTTTT
TRBJ2-7 once NA TRBV28 CASTIRGGQGGWYEQYF TGTGCCAGCACTATCCGAGGAGGTCAGGGAGGCTGGTACGAGCAGTACTTC
TRBJ2-7 NA TRBD1 TRBV19 CASKQGALYEQYF TGTGCCAGTAAACAGGGGGCTCTCTACGAGCAGTACTTC
TRBJ2-5 NA TRBD2 TRBV19 CASSAGDQETQYF TGTGCCAGTAGTGCGGGGGATCAAGAGACCCAGTACTTC
TRBJ1-2 NA NA TRBV7-2 CASSLGQGPLYGYTF TGTGCCAGCAGCTTAGGGCAGGGCCCTCTCTATGGCTACACCTTC
TRBJ2-1 NA TRBD2 TRBV9 CASSVVAGGYNEQFF TGTGCCAGCAGCGTAGTAGCGGGAGGCTACAATGAGCAGTTCTTC
TRBJ2-5 NA NA TRBV29-1 CSVEVGSTGAGGTQYF TGCAGCGTTGAAGTGGGGAGCACAGGGGCCGGGGGGACCCAGTACTTC
TRBJ1-2 few TRBD1 TRBV27 CAYRDRDVPFYGYTF TGTGCCTACCGGGACAGGGATGTTCCTTTCTATGGCTACACCTTC
TRBJ2-7 NA TRBD1 TRBV6-5 CASSYEGAIYEQYF TGTGCCAGCAGTTACGAGGGGGCGATCTACGAGCAGTACTTC
TRBJ1-6 NA NA TRBV7-3 CASRAGDYNSPLHF TGTGCCAGCAGGGCAGGGGACTATAATTCACCCCTCCACTTT
TRBJ2-1 NA TRBD2 TRBV18 CASSYGLADEQFF TGTGCCAGCTCATATGGACTAGCGGATGAGCAGTTCTTC
TRBJ2-5 NA TRBD1 TRBV10-1 CASSLTGAETQYF TGCGCCAGCAGTCTGACAGGGGCCGAGACCCAGTACTTC
TRBJ1-5 NA NA TRBV9 CASSSGVQPQHF TGTGCCAGCTCTTCCGGGGTTCAGCCCCAGCATTTT
TRBJ1-2 NA NA TRBV6-4 CASSDSAVGGPNYGYTF TGTGCCAGCAGTGACTCGGCCGTGGGGGGTCCTAACTATGGCTACACCTTC
TRBJ2-7 NA TRBD1 TRBV3-1/TRBV3-2 CASRAAGTGGVEQYF TGTGCCAGCAGGGCTGCCGGGACAGGGGGCGTCGAGCAGTACTTC